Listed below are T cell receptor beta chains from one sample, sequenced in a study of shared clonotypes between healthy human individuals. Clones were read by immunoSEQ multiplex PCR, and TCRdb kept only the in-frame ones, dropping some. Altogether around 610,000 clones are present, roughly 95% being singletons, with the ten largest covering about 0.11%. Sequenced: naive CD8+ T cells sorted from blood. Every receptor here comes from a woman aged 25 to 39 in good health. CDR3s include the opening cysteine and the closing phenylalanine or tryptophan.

CASSDWGLAGETYNEQFF,TRBV6-1
CASSQTGMSGNTIYF,TRBV5-6
CASSQEVAGGSDTQYF,TRBV6-1
CASSLGGGRAPLHF,TRBV25-1
CASSFGLASSYEQYF,TRBV11-2
CASSSGLAGGTGDTQYF,TRBV11-2
CAHGGIENTEAFF,TRBV28
CSGGQGAVYTF,TRBV29-1
CASTLRRGYSNQPQHF,TRBV28
CASSPASGANVLTF,TRBV2
CASSYRGSNDGELFF,TRBV6-5
CASSEYWSSAGTQYF,TRBV25-1
CASSLSPGSSYNEQFF,TRBV27
CASSGANVLTF,TRBV6-5
CATSGSGSAYEQYF,TRBV15
CATSEPTQYF,TRBV4-1
CASKLVKGHNNEQFF,TRBV6-5
CASSGLLSTGELFF,TRBV28
CASSLYTSGGLETQYF,TRBV28
CASSAGLDYNEQFF,TRBV5-4
CASSPDRSIMWPQHF,TRBV19
CASSSTEASTDTQYF,TRBV13
CASSLDRGLDGYTF,TRBV5-4
CASSDRLGGAFGYTF,TRBV6-1
CASTYPIEAPVVEEKLFF,TRBV28
CASSGTSGRVYNEQFF,TRBV7-9
CASSHAGTSGLWEQETQYF,TRBV13
CSVVGLAAEQFF,TRBV29-1
CASSAGTSGSPDEQFF,TRBV13
CASGLSPYNEQFF,TRBV6-5
CASSTKGQYNEQFF,TRBV9
CASSVGPGRETQYF,TRBV9
CASRSGRSYNEQFF,TRBV5-5